The 15 T cell receptor beta chains in this list originate from one sample, sequenced in a study of monozygotic twins with inflammatory bowel disease. TCRdb reanalyzed the 5' RACE reads and collapses them to one entry per CDR3 protein, without DNA. The sample table includes more than 300,000 distinct CDR3 sequences. The sequencing sample was made of blood. Receptor source: a human donor with ulcerative colitis or Crohn's disease, or a healthy co-twin of an affected twin (not recorded which).

The rearrangement uses TRBV6-4 and TRBJ2-2. The CDR3 totals 14 residues. Germline CDR1 is MRHNA and CDR2 is SNTAGT. The CDR3 is CASSDYPNTGELFF.

The rearrangement uses TRBV5-1 and TRBJ2-3. This CDR3 comprises 13 residues. Germline loops: CDR1 SGHRS, CDR2 YFSETQ. This chain's CDR3 is CASNKGGTDTQYF.

The V call is TRBV12-3 or TRBV12-4, the J call TRBJ1-5; TCRdb designates TRBD1, a call that cannot be tested without DNA. This CDR3 contains 16 residues. CDR3 in amino acids: CASSLSGGEGNQPQHF.

The chain is built from TRBV11-2 and TRBJ1-1. From germline, CDR1 is SGHAT and CDR2 FQNNGV. This CDR3 contains 14 residues. CDR3 in amino acids: CASSLTEANPIAFF.

V usage is TRBV19 and J usage is TRBJ1-3. The CDR3 contains 13 residues. Germline V gene lookup returns CDR1 LNHDA and CDR2 SQIVND (reference sequence). The CDR3 sequence: CAGRPAGGNTIYF.

The V and J genes are TRBV3-1 and TRBJ2-7. CDR1 LGHDT and CDR2 YNNKEL come from the germline V gene (reference sequence). The CDR3 runs to 12 residues. CDR3 region: CASSQSDYEQYF.

The CDR3 loop is CASSSHSGGANEQYF. This chain uses TRBV7-2 with TRBJ2-7; TCRdb's D call, TRBD2, is unchecked because there is no DNA. In germline, CDR1 is SGHTA, CDR2 FQGNSA. The CDR3 contains 15 residues.

The chain has TRBV24-1 and TRBJ2-1; TCRdb picks TRBD1, but there is no DNA to check that call. Germline values: CDR1 KGHDR, CDR2 SFDVKD. The CDR3 loop spans 13 amino acids. The CDR3 reads CATSRTTLAEQFF.

The V and J genes are TRBV24-1 and TRBJ1-1. The CDR3 spans 12 residues. CDR1 and CDR2 (germline): KGHDR, SFDVKD. The CDR3 loop reads CATSDERTEAFF.

The V gene is TRBV9, the J gene TRBJ2-4; the TRBD1 assignment by TCRdb is unverifiable without DNA. Germline lookup yields CDR1 SGDLS and CDR2 YYNGEE. The CDR3 extends over 13 amino acids. The CDR3 sequence: CASSPLGENIQYF.

The J gene is TRBJ2-3, the V gene TRBV20-1; TCRdb indicates TRBD1, and absent DNA this call remains unverified. Germline CDR1 reads DFQATT; CDR2 reads SNEGSKA (reference sequence). The CDR3 has 15 residues. This chain's CDR3 is CSARRSGRRTDTQYF.

The chain uses TRBV4-2 and TRBJ1-3. CDR3 length equals 22 residues. Germline CDR1 and CDR2: LGHNA and YNFKEQ. CDR3 sequence: CASSPPTAKAGYRESSGNTIYF.

The rearrangement links TRBV15 to TRBJ1-1; with no DNA, the TCRdb D assignment of TRBD1 cannot be verified. The CDR3 loop spans 15 amino acids. In germline, CDR1 is LNHNV, CDR2 YYDKDF (reference sequence). The CDR3: CATSSDSGRGQQAFF.

The rearrangement links TRBV6-2 or TRBV6-3 to TRBJ1-5; without DNA, the TCRdb call of TRBD1 cannot be checked. There are 14 residues in the CDR3. Germline V CDR1 and CDR2: MNHEY, SVGEGT. CDR3 region: CASSRNSANQPQHF.

The chain is built from TRBV6-2 or TRBV6-3 and TRBJ1-4; with no DNA, the TCRdb D assignment of TRBD1 cannot be verified. The CDR3 has 17 residues. Per the germline V gene, CDR1 is MNHEY and CDR2 is SVGEGT. CDR3 region: CASSRTGRRRYNEKLFF.